This entry is about one TCR beta chain. A range of KT2-to-PBMC ratios was made using fixed PBMC numbers. The cDNA 3' end received a ligated oligonucleotide with a UMI. An equimolar mix of RC1.1 and RC1.2 primed the beta chain across TRBC1 and TRBC2. Via MiXCR, TCRdb re-called the UMI-ligation and nested PCR reads, giving one row per CDR3 protein. The data hold over 35,000 distinct CDR3 sequences, with 15% to 20% observed a single time. This entry is derived from a study of quantifying T cell responses using KT2 cells. Study background: cDNA was made from DNase-treated RNA using alpha and beta constant primers. The second PCR was a qPCR stopped at a predetermined fluorescence threshold.

This CDR3 is 13 amino acids long. Germline lookup yields CDR1 MNHEY and CDR2 SMNVEV (reference sequence). V lost 5 bases and J 8 bases, leaving 13 bases between the germline ends. The chain employs TRBV27 and TRBJ2-1; D possibly matches TRBD1 or TRBD2 (7 bases each). Sequenced sample: PBMCs spiked with cells of the T cell clone KT2. This clonotype was sampled from a human donor. The CDR3 nucleotides read TGTGCCAGCAGTGCCTCAGGGGGGGATGAGCAGTTCTTC. It specifies CASSASGGDEQFF.